Sequencing of this T cell receptor beta chain was carried out in a study of T cell clonotyping in hematopoietic cell transplantation. About the study: Recipients' pretransplant samples followed cytoreduction.

Time point defined: recipient sample about 28 days before transplant, after cytoreduction. General study findings and limits: Few recipient clonotypes overlapped donors; over 95% were de novo at given depth. Graft donor and pretransplant recipient Inverse Simpson Index values predicted broader posttransplant TCR diversity.

The CDR3 consists of 13 residues. The germline V gene has CDR1 SGHDT and CDR2 YYEEEE. V lost 1 base to trimming and J lost 3 bases, with 7 bases between them. The table came from immunoSEQ multiplex PCR; TCRdb's copy has only in-frame clones and leaves some out. The sample has 25,000 to 35,000 clones; approximately 94% are singletons. Note on this clone: The antigen is unknown.

The chain joins TRBV5-6 to TRBJ1-1; D is unresolved. The TCR originated in a man aged 45-65 years with acute myeloid leukemia. Some clones in this sample may be carry-over from other donors' samples. Sequenced material: peripheral blood mononuclear cells, taken before stem cell transplant. DNA of the CDR3: TGTGCCAGCAGCTTGATTGGAGACACTGAAGCTTTCTTT. Translating it yields CASSLIGDTEAFF.